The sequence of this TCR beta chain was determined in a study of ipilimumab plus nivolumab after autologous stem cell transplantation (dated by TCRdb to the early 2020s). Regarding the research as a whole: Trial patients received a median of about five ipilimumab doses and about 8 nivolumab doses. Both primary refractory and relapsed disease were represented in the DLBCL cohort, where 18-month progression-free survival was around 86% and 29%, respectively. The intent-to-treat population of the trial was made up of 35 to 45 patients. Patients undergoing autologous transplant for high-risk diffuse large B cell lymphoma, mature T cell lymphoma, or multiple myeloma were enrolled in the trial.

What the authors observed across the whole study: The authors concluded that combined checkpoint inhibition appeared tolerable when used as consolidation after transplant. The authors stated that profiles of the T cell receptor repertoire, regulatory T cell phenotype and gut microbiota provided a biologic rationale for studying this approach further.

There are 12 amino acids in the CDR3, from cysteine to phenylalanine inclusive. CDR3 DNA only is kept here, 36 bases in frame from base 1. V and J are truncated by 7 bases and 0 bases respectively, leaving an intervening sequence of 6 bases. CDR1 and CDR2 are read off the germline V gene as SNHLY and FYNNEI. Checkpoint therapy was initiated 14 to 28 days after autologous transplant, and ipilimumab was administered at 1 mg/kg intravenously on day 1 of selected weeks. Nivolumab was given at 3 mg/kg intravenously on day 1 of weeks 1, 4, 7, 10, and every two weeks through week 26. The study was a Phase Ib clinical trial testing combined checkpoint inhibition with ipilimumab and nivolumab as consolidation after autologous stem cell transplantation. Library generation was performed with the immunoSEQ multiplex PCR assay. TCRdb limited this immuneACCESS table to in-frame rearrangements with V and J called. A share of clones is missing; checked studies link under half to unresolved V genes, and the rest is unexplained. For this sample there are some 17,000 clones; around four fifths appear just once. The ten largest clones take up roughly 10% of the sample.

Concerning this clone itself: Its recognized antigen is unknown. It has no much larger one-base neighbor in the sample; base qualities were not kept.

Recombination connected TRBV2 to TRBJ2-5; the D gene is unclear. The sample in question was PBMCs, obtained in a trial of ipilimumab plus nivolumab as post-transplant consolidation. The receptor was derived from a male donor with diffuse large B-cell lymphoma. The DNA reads TGTGCCAGCATGGCAGACCAAGAGACCCAGTACTTC. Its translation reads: CASMADQETQYF.